This TCR beta chain was sequenced in a study of CD8+ T cells in alopecia areata. Germline-derived CDR1 and CDR2 are NSQYPW and LRSPGD (reference sequence). The CDR3 is 15 residues long. General study points: It was lesional scalp, especially alopecia totalis/universalis, that showed higher clonality than normal scalp. In patients, TCRs were shared less clearly than in mice, and HLA may possibly be involved.

On the basis of CD4, CD8alpha, NKG2D, NKG2ACE and other markers, pooled cutaneous lymph node cells were sorted. Extraction and reverse transcription of RNA yielded cDNA as the sequencing template. Sequencing was performed with immunoSEQ multiplex PCR; in TCRdb, only in-frame clones are kept and a portion is missing. This sample has 200,000 to 300,000 clones, each found more than once. This clone has a handful of counts. The antigen remains undetermined. Germline and genes: mouse. The read falls 4 residues short of the CDR3 end, and the missing part is taken from the germline J gene. What was sequenced was CD4+ T cells sorted from a lymph node. The J gene is TRBJ1-2, the V gene TRBV1; 8 positions agree with TRBD1. This TCR derives from a C3H/HeJ mouse with alopecia areata. The mouse line has the MHC haplotype H2-k. The CDR3 loop is CTCSADRRGRSDYTF. The DNA read from the CDR3 is TGCACCTGCAGTGCAGATCGCAGGGGGCGTTCC. Together with reference TRBV1 and TRBJ1-2, the CDR3 gives the full variable domain: VTLLEQNPRWRLVPRGQAVNLRCILKNSQYPWMSWYQQDLQKQLQWLFTLRSPGDKEVKSLPGADYLATRVTDTELRLQVANMSQGRTLYCTCSADRRGRSDYTFGSGTRLLVI.